These 10 T cell receptor beta chains were all obtained from the same sample, sequenced in a study of T cell repertoires in cytomegalovirus infection. TCRdb called the reads again in MiXCR, with one record for every CDR3 protein. The sample records around 430,000 distinct CDR3 sequences, approximately 46% being singletons. The antigens of these receptors remain unknown. The source material was cultured PBMCs, sampled from culture after CMV antigen stimulation. The receptors were gathered from a human donor in good health (CMV status not recorded). Some clones in this sample may be carry-over from other donors' samples.

The V call is TRBV7-9, the J call TRBJ2-1; 12 bases align to TRBD2. Germline values: CDR1 SEHNR, CDR2 FQNEAQ (reference sequence). The CDR3 sequence is 15 residues long. Trimming at V came to 5 bases and at J to 5 bases, leaving 4 bases not matched to a gene. The CDR3 is CASSTRLAGDNEQFF. CDR3 sequence (DNA): TGTGCCAGCAGCACTAGACTAGCGGGGGACAATGAGCAGTTCTTC.

The genes are TRBV11-3 and TRBJ2-3, with unresolved D. The V gene's germline CDR1 is SGHNT and CDR2 YENEEA. V was cut by 5 bases and J by 5 bases, with 11 bases left in between. The CDR3 sequence is 13 residues long. The CDR3 sequence is CASSPRAEDTQYF. The CDR3, as DNA: TGTGCCAGCAGCCCCCGGGCCGAAGATACGCAGTATTTT.

This clonotype was seen a handful of times. This chain connects TRBV12-3 or TRBV12-4 to TRBJ1-3, with D perhaps matching TRBD1 (6 bases). This CDR3 spans 16 amino acids. Trimming shortened V by 1 base and J by 4 bases, and 14 bases separated the two germline ends. In nucleotides, the CDR3 is TGTGCCAGCAGTTTAGGCCTGGACAGAAAAGGAAACACCATATATTTT. This codes for CASSLGLDRKGNTIYF.

The chain combines TRBV15 with TRBJ2-2; D is possibly TRBD1 or TRBD2 (5 bases each). From germline, CDR1 is LNHNV and CDR2 YYDKDF (reference sequence). This CDR3 region has 16 residues. V shed 5 bases and J shed 3 bases, with 16 bases lying between them. Here the CDR3 DNA reads TGTGCCACCAGCCATTACCGGGACGAGTACACCGGGGAGCTGTTTTTT. It is translated as CATSHYRDEYTGELFF. Full variable domain (remainder filled in from reference TRBV15 and TRBJ2-2): DAMVIQNPRYQVTQFGKPVTLSCSQTLNHNVMYWYQQKSSQAPKLLFHYYDKDFNNEADTPDNFQSRRPNTSFCFLDIRSPGLGDTAMYLCATSHYRDEYTGELFFGEGSRLTVL.

V and J are TRBV11-2 and TRBJ2-4; 9 bases are a match to TRBD2. Per germline, CDR1 SGHAT and CDR2 FQNNGV. The V segment lost 3 bases and the J segment 3 bases; nucleotides outside the gene matches: 9. This CDR3 comprises 17 residues. The CDR3 loop is CASSLGGLAGNKNIQYF. The CDR3 DNA sequence: TGTGCCAGCAGCTTGGGAGGGCTAGCGGGGAACAAAAACATTCAGTACTTC.

The V call is TRBV7-2, the J call TRBJ2-3; D remains ambiguous. V was shortened by 3 bases and J by 4 bases, with 11 bases between the two germline ends. The CDR3 is 14 residues long. Germline values: CDR1 SGHTA, CDR2 FQGNSA. Written as DNA, the CDR3 is TGTGCCAGCAGCTTGCTTCCCCCTCCAGATACGCAGTATTTT. Its protein is CASSLLPPPDTQYF. The complete variable domain, with remaining parts taken from reference TRBV7-2 and TRBJ2-3, reads GAGVSQSPSNKVTEKGKDVELRCDPISGHTALYWYRQSLGQGLEFLIYFQGNSAPDKSGLPSDRFSAERTGGSVSTLTIQRTQQEDSAVYLCASSLLPPPDTQYFGPGTRLTVL.

The chain is built from TRBV7-6 and TRBJ2-1; D is possibly TRBD2 (5 bases). The ends were cut back, 4 bases at V and 5 bases at J, with 12 bases in the middle. The CDR3 extends over 14 amino acids. Germline values: CDR1 SGHVS, CDR2 FNYEAQ. CDR3 amino acids: CASSSIRGHNEQFF. The CDR3 bases are TGTGCCAGCAGCTCAATAAGAGGGCACAATGAGCAGTTCTTC. The full variable domain, rest sourced from reference TRBV7-6 and TRBJ2-1, is GAGVSQSPRYKVTKRGQDVALRCDPISGHVSLYWYRQALGQGPEFLTYFNYEAQQDKSGLPNDRFSAERPEGSISTLTIQRTEQRDSAMYRCASSSIRGHNEQFFGPGTRLTVL.

The chain couples TRBV7-9 to TRBJ2-7, with 7 bases lining up with TRBD1. The germline gives CDR1 SEHNR, CDR2 FQNEAQ (reference sequence). CDR3 length: 13 amino acids. Unmatched junction bases numbered 9, after V lost 5 bases and J lost 8 bases. The DNA for the CDR3 is TGTGCCAGCAGCCCCGATAGGACAGGACAGCAGTACTTC. As protein: CASSPDRTGQQYF.

V and J are TRBV6-1 and TRBJ2-5; D is unclear. Germline lookup yields CDR1 MNHNS and CDR2 SASEGT. V was cut by 3 bases and J by 5 bases, with 7 bases left in between. This CDR3 has 12 amino acids. The chain's CDR3 is CASSDGGETQYF. Here the CDR3 DNA reads TGTGCCAGCAGTGATGGTGGGGAGACCCAGTACTTC.

J is TRBJ2-5 and V is TRBV7-2; 10 bases align to TRBD2. The trim removed 5 bases at V and 5 bases at J, leaving 5 bases unmatched. This CDR3 has 14 residues. Germline CDR1 reads SGHTA; CDR2 reads FQGNSA. For the CDR3, the DNA is TGTGCCAGCAGCAACCCGGGACTAGCGGAGACCCAGTACTTC. Translation gives CASSNPGLAETQYF. The entire variable domain, with the rest obtained from reference TRBV7-2 and TRBJ2-5, is as follows: GAGVSQSPSNKVTEKGKDVELRCDPISGHTALYWYRQSLGQGLEFLIYFQGNSAPDKSGLPSDRFSAERTGGSVSTLTIQRTQQEDSAVYLCASSNPGLAETQYFGPGTRLLVL.